Shown below are 26 T cell receptor beta chains from a single sample sequenced in a study of blood T cells in healthy people across ages. Together with a sample-barcoded 5' primer, a J-beta primer mix was included in a second PCR lasting roughly 6 to 12 cycles. TCRdb independently ran MiXCR on the 5' RACE reads; one entry per CDR3 protein. Here the sample spans 710,000 or so distinct CDR3 sequences, 22% being singletons. Sequences were obtained from blood. Source of these receptors: a man in his sixties or seventies in good health.

This chain links TRBV19 with TRBJ2-1; 9 bases map to TRBD2. The J segment lost 3 bases and the V segment lost 2 bases, leaving 8 bases of the junction unmatched. Germline values: CDR1 LNHDA, CDR2 SQIVND (reference sequence). This CDR3 comprises 17 residues. In DNA, the CDR3 is TGTGCCAGTAGTATAAGACCGGGACTAGCTGTCTACAATGAGCAGTTCTTC. Its protein is CASSIRPGLAVYNEQFF. The full variable domain, with the rest looked up from reference TRBV19 and TRBJ2-1, is DGGITQSPKYLFRKEGQNVTLSCEQNLNHDAMYWYRQDPGQGLRLIYYSQIVNDFQKGDIAEGYSVSREKKESFPLTVTSAQKNPTAFYLCASSIRPGLAVYNEQFFGPGTRLTVL.

The CDR3 region has the DNA TGTGCCAGCAGCTCCTATCTCGAATTTCCGTACTTC. It encodes CASSSYLEFPYF. This chain joins TRBV7-2 and TRBJ2-7, with D unresolved. CDR1 is SGHTA and CDR2 is FQGNSA in the germline V gene. The V end was cut by 4 bases, the J end by 12 bases, with 16 bases between. This CDR3 region has 12 residues.

The chain combines TRBV6-6 with TRBJ1-2; TRBD1 matches 7 bases. V shed 5 bases and J 4 bases; nucleotides not matched to a gene: 10. The CDR3 runs to 15 residues. Germline V gene data show CDR1 as MNHNY and CDR2 as SVGAGI (reference sequence). CDR3 coding DNA: TGTGCCAGCAGTAAAGGGGAACAGGGGAGCTATGGCTACACCTTC. Its protein is CASSKGEQGSYGYTF.

The chain combines TRBV12-3 or TRBV12-4 with TRBJ1-4, with D hard to call. CDR3 length equals 13 residues. Trimming left V 4 bases short and J 8 bases short, with 11 bases between. The CDR3 loop is CASSSRAEEKLFF. DNA of the CDR3: TGTGCCAGCAGTTCGAGGGCTGAGGAAAAACTGTTTTTT.

The chain couples TRBV10-1 to TRBJ1-1, with D unresolved. Germline CDR1 and CDR2: WNHNN and SYGVQD (reference sequence). The CDR3 contains 14 residues. Trimming took off 1 base at V and 7 bases at J, with 13 bases between the two ends. CDR3 sequence (DNA): TGCGCCAGCAGTGAGTACCTTGGAGATGGTGAAGCTTTCTTT. It codes for CASSEYLGDGEAFF.

The table lists this clonotype with a few counts. The CDR3 nucleotides are TGCAGTGCTACGGGTGCCGGCGGGTATGGCTACACCTTC. This translates into CSATGAGGYGYTF. The chain couples TRBV20-1 to TRBJ1-2; D remains unclear. V was shortened by 4 bases and J by 5 bases, with 14 bases between the two germline ends. The CDR3 is made up of 13 amino acids. Germline CDR1 is DFQATT and CDR2 is SNEGSKA (reference sequence).

This clonotype was seen a handful of times. The rearrangement joins TRBV9 to TRBJ2-4; D may be TRBD1 (5 bases). Trimming left V 3 bases short and J 2 bases short, with 12 bases between. The germline CDR1 and CDR2 sequences are SGDLS and YYNGEE. CDR3 length: 15 amino acids. CDR3 sequence: CASSASQGPKNIQYF. In DNA, the CDR3 is TGTGCCAGCAGCGCCTCTCAGGGTCCCAAAAACATTCAGTACTTC. The full variable domain, in which reference TRBV9 and TRBJ2-4 provide the parts outside the CDR3, is DSGVTQTPKHLITATGQRVTLRCSPRSGDLSVYWYQQSLDQGLQFLIQYYNGEERAKGNILERFSAQQFPDLHSELNLSSLELGDSALYFCASSASQGPKNIQYFGAGTRLSVL.

This clonotype came up a few times. J is TRBJ2-1 and V is TRBV29-1; 13 nucleotides line up with TRBD2. The CDR3 consists of 13 residues. The trim removed 7 bases at V and 9 bases at J, leaving 6 bases unmatched. Germline V gives CDR1 SQVTM, CDR2 ANQGSEA. The CDR3 spells CSGRLAGGGEQFF. The CDR3 region has the DNA TGCAGCGGTCGACTAGCGGGAGGTGGTGAGCAGTTCTTC.

This clonotype occurred a few times. J is TRBJ1-3 and V is TRBV29-1; D remains unclear. Germline V gives CDR1 SQVTM, CDR2 ANQGSEA. This CDR3 has 13 amino acids. The V gene lost 0 bases and the J gene lost 3 bases, with 6 bases spanning the gap. The CDR3 here is CSVEETVGNTIYF. CDR3 bases: TGCAGCGTTGAAGAGACGGTTGGAAACACCATATATTTT.

This clonotype came up many times. The chain recombines TRBV5-1 with TRBJ2-5; D is uncertain. The germline V and J ends were trimmed by 0 bases and 0 bases, with 6 bases remaining between them. The CDR3 totals 14 residues. Germline CDR1 reads SGHRS; CDR2 reads YFSETQ. CDR3 bases: TGCGCCAGCAGCTTGGTACTAAACCAAGAGACCCAGTACTTC. It yields the protein CASSLVLNQETQYF.

DNA of the CDR3: TGTGCCAGCAGTTTAACCAGCCTCAACACAGATACGCAGTATTTT. It encodes CASSLTSLNTDTQYF. This chain connects TRBV12-3 or TRBV12-4 to TRBJ2-3; D is ambiguous. There are 15 residues in the CDR3. V lost 2 bases and J 2 bases, leaving 11 bases between the germline ends.

The V call is TRBV6-6, the J call TRBJ2-5, with a weak D call TRBD1 (5 bases). CDR1 and CDR2 (germline): MNHNY, SVGAGI (reference sequence). The CDR3 totals 14 residues. V lost 5 bases and J 1 base, leaving 11 bases between the germline ends. Here the CDR3 reads CASSTTGVQETQYF. CDR3 DNA sequence: TGTGCCAGCAGTACAACAGGCGTCCAAGAGACCCAGTACTTC.

The chain uses TRBV18 and TRBJ1-2, with D possibly being TRBD1 (6 bases). The CDR3 is 13 amino acids. Germline lookup yields CDR1 KGHSH and CDR2 LQKENI. The V gene lost 1 base and the J gene lost 8 bases, with 11 bases spanning the gap. The CDR3 sequence is CASSPREGDGYTF. The CDR3 coding sequence is TGTGCCAGCTCACCACGGGAGGGGGACGGCTACACCTTC. Combining the CDR3 with reference TRBV18 and TRBJ1-2 gives the whole variable domain NAGVMQNPRHLVRRRGQEARLRCSPMKGHSHVYWYRQLPEEGLKFMVYLQKENIIDESGMPKERFSAEFPKEGPSILRIQQVVRGDSAAYFCASSPREGDGYTFGSGTRLTVV.

The table lists this clonotype with many counts. V gene TRBV5-1 combines with J gene TRBJ2-1; D is possibly TRBD1 or TRBD2 (5 bases each). Germline V gives CDR1 SGHRS, CDR2 YFSETQ. The V gene lost 5 bases and the J gene lost 2 bases, with 20 bases spanning the gap. The CDR3 length is 17 residues. CDR3 nucleotide sequence: TGCGCCAGCAGGATCGAGGCCGGGACGGTTACCTACAATGAGCAGTTCTTC. Its translation is CASRIEAGTVTYNEQFF. Using reference TRBV5-1 and TRBJ2-1 for the parts outside the CDR3, the full variable domain is KAGVTQTPRYLIKTRGQQVTLSCSPISGHRSVSWYQQTPGQGLQFLFEYFSETQRNKGNFPGRFSGRQFSNSRSEMNVSTLELGDSALYLCASRIEAGTVTYNEQFFGPGTRLTVL.

The rearrangement joins TRBV14 to TRBJ1-6, with TRBD1 as a possible D gene (6 bases). Trimming shortened V by 5 bases and J by 5 bases, and 13 bases separated the two germline ends. This CDR3 contains 15 residues. Germline V gene sequence: CDR1 SGHDN, CDR2 FVKESK. CDR3 nucleotides: TGTGCCAGCAGCTCTCGGAGGACAGATAATTCACCCCTCCACTTT. Its protein product is CASSSRRTDNSPLHF.

The chain links TRBV7-8 to TRBJ1-2, with TRBD1 as a possible D gene (5 bases). Germline V gene lookup returns CDR1 SGHVS and CDR2 FQNEAQ. This CDR3 has 15 amino acids. Between the trimmed V and J ends, which lost 5 bases and 0 bases, there was a span of 13 bases. The CDR3 coding sequence is TGTGCCAGCAGCGCGATGGTGGGGGCTAACTATGGCTACACCTTC. Translation gives CASSAMVGANYGYTF.

This clonotype occurred a few times. The genes are TRBV12-3 or TRBV12-4 and TRBJ2-5, with D perhaps matching TRBD2 (6 bases). V was shortened by 3 bases and J by 9 bases, with 17 bases between the two germline ends. This CDR3 is built from 14 residues. The CDR3 protein is CASSFGGPAVAQYF. The CDR3 nucleotides read TGTGCCAGCAGTTTCGGGGGTCCCGCAGTGGCCCAGTACTTC.

The chain links TRBV19 to TRBJ2-2; D is unclear. Trimming took 6 bases from V and 1 from J, leaving 9 bases between them. Germline-derived CDR1 and CDR2 are LNHDA and SQIVND (reference sequence). This CDR3 has 14 residues. The DNA of the CDR3 is TGTGCCAGTAGACCTACATGGAACACCGGGGAGCTGTTTTTT. Protein sequence: CASRPTWNTGELFF.

This clonotype was observed a few times. A much larger clone lies a single base off, so this may be a read error. This chain connects TRBV7-2 to TRBJ2-3; 7 bases line up with TRBD2. The V gene's germline CDR1 is SGHTA and CDR2 FQGNSA. This CDR3 spans 15 amino acids. Trimming cost V 11 bases and J 0 bases; bases outside gene matches: 11. CDR3 region: CAARERGISTDTQYF. In DNA, the CDR3 is TGTGCCGCCCGGGAGCGGGGCATTAGCACAGATACGCAGTATTTT.

This clonotype was counted a few times. This chain links TRBV12-3 or TRBV12-4 with TRBJ2-3, with D unclear. Trimming removed 0 bases at V and 9 bases at J, with 13 bases between. The CDR3 spans 14 residues. The CDR3 protein is CASSLARRPVTQYF. The CDR3 DNA sequence: TGTGCCAGCAGTTTAGCCCGACGGCCGGTCACGCAGTATTTT.

The V gene is TRBV5-1, the J gene TRBJ2-1, with 8 bases aligning to TRBD1. Germline CDR1 is SGHRS and CDR2 is YFSETQ. The CDR3 covers 12 residues. With 2 bases clipped from V and 13 bases from J, the junction kept 5 bases outside the gene matches. The CDR3 bases are TGCGCCAGCAGCTTACAGGGGGATATACAGTTCTTC. Translating it yields CASSLQGDIQFF.

This clonotype was recorded a few times. The rearrangement joins TRBV12-3 or TRBV12-4 to TRBJ2-5; the D call may be TRBD1 or TRBD2 (5 bases each). The DNA end is a closer match to TRBJ2-7, so the J assignment may be wrong. CDR3 length equals 13 residues. For the CDR3, the DNA is TGTGCCAGCAGCCGGGACGGAGCTTACGAGCAGTACGTC. This translates into CASSRDGAYEQYV.

The chain combines TRBV7-8 with TRBJ2-5; 7 nucleotides align to TRBD2. Germline V gene lookup returns CDR1 SGHVS and CDR2 FQNEAQ. The CDR3 is 14 residues long. Trimming cost V 7 bases and J 2 bases; bases outside gene matches: 7. This CDR3 reads CASTFWGGQETQYF. The DNA of the CDR3 is TGTGCCAGCACCTTTTGGGGGGGACAAGAGACCCAGTACTTC.

This rearrangement joins TRBV20-1 to TRBJ2-5, with D tentatively TRBD2 (5 bases). Germline V lookup: CDR1 DFQATT, CDR2 SNEGSKA (reference sequence). The V end was cut by 7 bases, the J end by 3 bases, with 12 bases between. This CDR3 has 12 amino acids. CDR3 residues: CSVGLNKETQYF. The CDR3 DNA is TGCAGTGTCGGACTCAATAAAGAGACCCAGTACTTC.

As to this clonotype: The germline gene is not matched at one end of the junction; a read error may be the cause. The genes are TRBV12-3 or TRBV12-4 and TRBJ2-3; 10 bases are shared with TRBD2. The CDR3 sequence is 15 residues long. Here the CDR3 DNA reads TGTGCCGGCAGTTTTGGGACTAGCGCCACAGATACGCAGTATTTT. It specifies CAGSFGTSATDTQYF.

The chain links TRBV4-3 to TRBJ2-3; no clear D gene. Trimming cost V 1 base and J 4 bases, with 9 bases left between them. The CDR3 is 14 amino acids. Germline V gives CDR1 LGHNA, CDR2 YSLEER. The CDR3 loop is CASSQGRHSDTQYF. DNA for the CDR3: TGCGCCAGCAGCCAAGGACGGCATTCAGATACGCAGTATTTT.